The rows below give T cell receptor beta chains drawn from one sample of a study of beta chain features in type 1 diabetes. Profiling relied on immunoSEQ multiplex PCR, and the TCRdb table lists in-frame clones only, not all of them. Of about 230,000 clones in the sample, about a sixth were seen once. Sample: naive CD4+ T cells from blood. These receptors came from a man younger than 45 with type 1 diabetes. The CDR3 runs from the conserved cysteine through the conserved F or W. The order of the fields is D gene, J gene, V gene, clone size, CDR3 DNA, CDR3 protein. The D gene is left open where the match is weak. Clone size, where shown, is once, few, many, or a class for clones that have expanded.

d_call: TRBD1
j_call: TRBJ1-1
v_call: TRBV15
clone_size: .
cdr3_nt: TGTGCCACCAGCAGAGATACCCGGACAGGCACTGAAGCTTTCTTT
cdr3_aa: CATSRDTRTGTEAFF

d_call: TRBD2
j_call: TRBJ2-1
v_call: TRBV18
clone_size: .
cdr3_nt: TGTGCCAGCTCACCACCGTCGGGAGGGTCCTACAATGAGCAGTTCTTC
cdr3_aa: CASSPPSGGSYNEQFF

d_call: .
j_call: TRBJ2-3
v_call: TRBV9
clone_size: .
cdr3_nt: TGTGCCAGCAGCGTGGGTAGCGGAGGGGTGGATACGCAGTATTTT
cdr3_aa: CASSVGSGGVDTQYF

d_call: .
j_call: TRBJ2-7
v_call: TRBV29-1
clone_size: few
cdr3_nt: TGCAGCGTGACAGGTAGGGCCGCATACGAGCAGTACTTC
cdr3_aa: CSVTGRAAYEQYF

d_call: .
j_call: TRBJ1-1
v_call: TRBV7-9
clone_size: .
cdr3_nt: TGTGCCAGCAGCGCTACAGGGAGGACTGAAGCTTTCTTT
cdr3_aa: CASSATGRTEAFF

d_call: .
j_call: TRBJ2-3
v_call: TRBV6-5
clone_size: few
cdr3_nt: TGTGCCAGCAGTGTACAGGGTACGCAGTATTTT
cdr3_aa: CASSVQGTQYF

d_call: .
j_call: TRBJ2-1
v_call: TRBV29-1
clone_size: .
cdr3_nt: TGCAGCGCCACGGGACCAAGCTCCTACAATGAGCAGTTCTTC
cdr3_aa: CSATGPSSYNEQFF

d_call: .
j_call: TRBJ2-6
v_call: TRBV23-1
clone_size: .
cdr3_nt: TGCGCCAGCAGTCAATCCGACCTGGTGGGGGTTGGGGCCAACGTCCTGACTTTC
cdr3_aa: CASSQSDLVGVGANVLTF

d_call: TRBD2
j_call: TRBJ2-2
v_call: TRBV30
clone_size: .
cdr3_nt: TGTGCCTGGAATAGCGTAAGGACTAGCGGGGCACAGAACACCGGGGAGCTGTTTTTT
cdr3_aa: CAWNSVRTSGAQNTGELFF

d_call: .
j_call: TRBJ1-1
v_call: TRBV14
clone_size: .
cdr3_nt: TGTGCCAGCAGCCGGGACCTGAACACTGAAGCTTTCTTT
cdr3_aa: CASSRDLNTEAFF

d_call: .
j_call: TRBJ2-5
v_call: TRBV2
clone_size: .
cdr3_nt: TGTGCCAGCATAAGGCAGGGCCCCCAAGAGACCCAGTACTTC
cdr3_aa: CASIRQGPQETQYF

d_call: TRBD1
j_call: TRBJ1-2
v_call: TRBV4-3
clone_size: .
cdr3_nt: TGCGCCAGCAGACAAGAAGGACAGGCCGCCCTTAACCATGGCTACACCTTC
cdr3_aa: CASRQEGQAALNHGYTF

d_call: TRBD2
j_call: TRBJ2-1
v_call: TRBV14
clone_size: few
cdr3_nt: TGTGCCAGCAGCCAAGATCTGAGAACTAGCGGGAGTAATGAGCAGTTCTTC
cdr3_aa: CASSQDLRTSGSNEQFF

d_call: TRBD1
j_call: TRBJ2-7
v_call: TRBV7-2
clone_size: few
cdr3_nt: TGTGCCAGCAGCCTAGGACAGGGGGCCGTCTACGAGCAGTACTTC
cdr3_aa: CASSLGQGAVYEQYF

d_call: .
j_call: TRBJ2-7
v_call: TRBV10-3
clone_size: .
cdr3_nt: TGTGCCATCAGTGAGTCGAATAGACAGGCCTACGAGCAGTACTTC
cdr3_aa: CAISESNRQAYEQYF

d_call: .
j_call: TRBJ1-2
v_call: TRBV30
clone_size: .
cdr3_nt: TGTGCCTGGAGTGTATCCTCTTATGGCTACACCTTC
cdr3_aa: CAWSVSSYGYTF

d_call: .
j_call: TRBJ2-3
v_call: TRBV7-9
clone_size: .
cdr3_nt: TGTGCCAGCAGCAGCCGACCTGGACAAAGGCTCACAGATACGCAGTATTTT
cdr3_aa: CASSSRPGQRLTDTQYF

d_call: .
j_call: TRBJ1-2
v_call: TRBV7-2
clone_size: .
cdr3_nt: TGTGCCAGCAGCCGGACGGAGAACTATGGCTACACCTTC
cdr3_aa: CASSRTENYGYTF

d_call: TRBD2
j_call: TRBJ2-7
v_call: TRBV4-2
clone_size: .
cdr3_nt: TGTGCCAGCAGCCATTCCAGCGGGAGTAGATACGAGCAGTACTTC
cdr3_aa: CASSHSSGSRYEQYF

d_call: .
j_call: TRBJ2-5
v_call: TRBV27
clone_size: .
cdr3_nt: TGTGCCAGCAGTCGCGAGCCCGACCCAAAGGGAGAGACCCAGTACTTC
cdr3_aa: CASSREPDPKGETQYF

d_call: .
j_call: TRBJ1-4
v_call: TRBV30
clone_size: .
cdr3_nt: TGTGCCTGCGATACCAGTGTGGAACTGTTTTTT
cdr3_aa: CACDTSVELFF

d_call: .
j_call: TRBJ2-3
v_call: TRBV29-1
clone_size: .
cdr3_nt: TGCAGCGTTGATGGGGGTACAGATACGCAGTATTTT
cdr3_aa: CSVDGGTDTQYF

d_call: .
j_call: TRBJ2-7
v_call: TRBV6-6
clone_size: .
cdr3_nt: TGTGCCAGCAGTTCCCCGACTGGCGAGCCGTACGAGCAGTACTTC
cdr3_aa: CASSSPTGEPYEQYF

d_call: .
j_call: TRBJ1-1
v_call: TRBV30
clone_size: .
cdr3_nt: TGTGCCTGGAGTGCCCAGGGGACTGGGGCTGAAGCTTTCTTT
cdr3_aa: CAWSAQGTGAEAFF

d_call: .
j_call: TRBJ2-1
v_call: TRBV7-9
clone_size: .
cdr3_nt: TGTGCCAGCAGCGATTCGAGGGACCCCAGGGATGAGCAGTTCTTC
cdr3_aa: CASSDSRDPRDEQFF

d_call: .
j_call: TRBJ1-4
v_call: TRBV27
clone_size: few
cdr3_nt: TGTGCCAGCAGTCCGTCGTTGGGAAAAGGCGAAAAACTGTTTTTT
cdr3_aa: CASSPSLGKGEKLFF

d_call: TRBD1
j_call: TRBJ2-5
v_call: TRBV10-3
clone_size: .
cdr3_nt: TGTGCCATCAGTGAGCTGCGCTTAGACAGGGGGTCAGAGACCCAGTACTTC
cdr3_aa: CAISELRLDRGSETQYF

d_call: .
j_call: TRBJ2-5
v_call: TRBV7-2
clone_size: .
cdr3_nt: TGTGCCAGCAGCTTTTCGGGACACCTCCAAGAGACCCAGTACTTC
cdr3_aa: CASSFSGHLQETQYF

d_call: .
j_call: TRBJ2-7
v_call: TRBV13
clone_size: few
cdr3_nt: TGTGCCAGCAGCGTCCGATTTGGCTCCTACGAGCAGTACTTC
cdr3_aa: CASSVRFGSYEQYF

d_call: .
j_call: TRBJ1-2
v_call: TRBV10-2
clone_size: few
cdr3_nt: TGCGCCAGCAGCCGCGGTATATATGGCTACACCTTC
cdr3_aa: CASSRGIYGYTF

d_call: .
j_call: TRBJ2-5
v_call: TRBV6-5
clone_size: few
cdr3_nt: TGTGCCAGCAGCCGTGGGGGGGAGACCCAGTACTTC
cdr3_aa: CASSRGGETQYF

d_call: .
j_call: TRBJ2-5
v_call: TRBV14
clone_size: few
cdr3_nt: TGTGCCAGCAGCCAAGGCGACGCGGGGCGAGAGACCCAGTACTTC
cdr3_aa: CASSQGDAGRETQYF

d_call: .
j_call: TRBJ2-1
v_call: TRBV5-1
clone_size: .
cdr3_nt: TGCGCCAGCAGCGTGGAAGGCAATGAGCAGTTCTTC
cdr3_aa: CASSVEGNEQFF

d_call: .
j_call: TRBJ1-1
v_call: TRBV5-4
clone_size: few
cdr3_nt: TGTGCCAGCAGTTCGGCAATGTCACAGAACACTGAAGCTTTCTTT
cdr3_aa: CASSSAMSQNTEAFF

d_call: .
j_call: TRBJ2-1
v_call: TRBV4-1
clone_size: .
cdr3_nt: TGCGCCAGCAGCCAAGAGTCCCCCAGAGCCTCCTACAATGAGCAGTTCTTC
cdr3_aa: CASSQESPRASYNEQFF

d_call: .
j_call: TRBJ2-1
v_call: TRBV7-2
clone_size: .
cdr3_nt: TGTGCCAGCAGCCTGAGATCGACTACGCAACGTCTGTTCTTC
cdr3_aa: CASSLRSTTQRLFF

d_call: .
j_call: TRBJ2-7
v_call: TRBV5-1
clone_size: .
cdr3_nt: TGCGCCAGCAGCGGGGAAATCCGAGAGGAGCAGTACTTC
cdr3_aa: CASSGEIREEQYF

d_call: .
j_call: TRBJ2-2
v_call: TRBV20-1
clone_size: .
cdr3_nt: TGCAGTGTCAACACCGGGGAGCTGTTTTTT
cdr3_aa: CSVNTGELFF

d_call: .
j_call: TRBJ2-3
v_call: TRBV5-1
clone_size: few
cdr3_nt: TGCGCCAGCAGCGCCCAGGGTACAGATACGCAGTATTTT
cdr3_aa: CASSAQGTDTQYF

d_call: .
j_call: TRBJ2-1
v_call: TRBV7-2
clone_size: .
cdr3_nt: TGTGCCAGCAGCCCATACAATGAGCAGTTCTTC
cdr3_aa: CASSPYNEQFF

d_call: .
j_call: TRBJ1-4
v_call: TRBV7-8
clone_size: few
cdr3_nt: TGTGCCAGCAGTAGTAGGGGACGGGAAAAACTGTTTTTT
cdr3_aa: CASSSRGREKLFF